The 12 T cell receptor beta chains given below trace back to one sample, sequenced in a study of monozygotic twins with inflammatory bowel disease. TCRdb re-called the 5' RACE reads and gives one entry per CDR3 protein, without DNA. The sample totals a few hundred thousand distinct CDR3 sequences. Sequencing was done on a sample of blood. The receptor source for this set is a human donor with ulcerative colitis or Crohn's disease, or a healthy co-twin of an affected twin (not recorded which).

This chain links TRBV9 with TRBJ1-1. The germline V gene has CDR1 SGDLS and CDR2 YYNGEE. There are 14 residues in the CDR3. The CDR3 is CASSVEGMNTEAFF. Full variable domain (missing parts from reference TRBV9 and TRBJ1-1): DSGVTQTPKHLITATGQRVTLRCSPRSGDLSVYWYQQSLDQGLQFLIQYYNGEERAKGNILERFSAQQFPDLHSELNLSSLELGDSALYFCASSVEGMNTEAFFGQGTRLTVV.

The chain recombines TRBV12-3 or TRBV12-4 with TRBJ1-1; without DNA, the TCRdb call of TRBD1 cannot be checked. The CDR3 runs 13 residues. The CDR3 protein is CASSFWGLPEAFF.

CDR3 amino acids: CSARDRAGTNNEQFF. This chain links TRBV20-1 with TRBJ2-1; TCRdb picks TRBD1, but there is no DNA to check that call. CDR1 DFQATT and CDR2 SNEGSKA come from the germline V gene (reference sequence). There are 15 residues in the CDR3.

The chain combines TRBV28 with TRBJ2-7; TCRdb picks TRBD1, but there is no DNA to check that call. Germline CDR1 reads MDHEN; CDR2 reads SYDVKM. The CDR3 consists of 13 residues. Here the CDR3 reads CASIRLGAYEQYF. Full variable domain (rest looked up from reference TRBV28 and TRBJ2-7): DVKVTQSSRYLVKRTGEKVFLECVQDMDHENMFWYRQDPGLGLRLIYFSYDVKMKEKGDIPEGYSVSREKKERFSLILESASTNQTSMYLCASIRLGAYEQYFGPGTRLTVT.

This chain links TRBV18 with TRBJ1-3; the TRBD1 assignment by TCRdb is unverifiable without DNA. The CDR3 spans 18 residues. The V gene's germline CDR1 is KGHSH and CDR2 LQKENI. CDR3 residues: CASSPSLSSGQGQDTIYF.

CDR3 region: CASSYGHTQETQYF. The chain uses TRBV5-1 and TRBJ2-5; as DNA is missing, the TRBD1 call by TCRdb cannot be tested. From germline, CDR1 is SGHRS and CDR2 YFSETQ. The CDR3 runs to 14 residues.

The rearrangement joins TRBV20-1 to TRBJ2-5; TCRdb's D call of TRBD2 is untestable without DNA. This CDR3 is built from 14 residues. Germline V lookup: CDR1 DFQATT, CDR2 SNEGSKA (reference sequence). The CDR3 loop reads CSGYSGLGQETQYF.

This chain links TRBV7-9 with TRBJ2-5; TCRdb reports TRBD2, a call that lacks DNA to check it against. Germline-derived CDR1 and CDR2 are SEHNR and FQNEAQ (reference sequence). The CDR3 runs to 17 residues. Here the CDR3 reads CASSPFGGRDNQETQYF. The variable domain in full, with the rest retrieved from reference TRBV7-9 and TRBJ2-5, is DTGVSQNPRHKITKRGQNVTFRCDPISEHNRLYWYRQTLGQGPEFLTYFQNEAQLEKSRLLSDRFSAERPKGSFSTLEIQRTEQGDSAMYLCASSPFGGRDNQETQYFGPGTRLLVL.

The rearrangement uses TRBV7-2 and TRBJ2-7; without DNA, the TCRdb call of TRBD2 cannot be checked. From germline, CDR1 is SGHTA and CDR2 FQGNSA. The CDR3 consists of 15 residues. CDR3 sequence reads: CASSLVSVAGGEQYF.

The CDR3 loop is CASVGFSYNEQFF. The V and J genes are TRBV27 and TRBJ2-1. In germline, CDR1 is MNHEY, CDR2 SMNVEV (reference sequence). The CDR3 consists of 13 residues.

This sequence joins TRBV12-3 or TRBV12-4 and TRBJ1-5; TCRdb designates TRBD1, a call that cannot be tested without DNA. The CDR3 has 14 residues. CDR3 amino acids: CASSSTGHNQPQHF.

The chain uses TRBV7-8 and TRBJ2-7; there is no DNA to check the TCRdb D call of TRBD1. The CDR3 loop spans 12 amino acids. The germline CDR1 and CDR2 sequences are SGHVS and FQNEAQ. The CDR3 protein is CASSRDIYEQYF.